This T cell receptor beta chain was sequenced in a study of blood T cell repertoires in COVID-19. The overall study: Acute and convalescent COVID-19 specimens originated in the United States, Italy and Spain. Sample material is recorded as cDNA or gDNA derived from T cells, B-cell-depleted T cells, or PBMCs.

Per the study methods: Estimation of nucleated cell counts relied on the amplification of reference gene primers. Assay used: immunoSEQ multiplex PCR; TCRdb lists only in-frame clones, some missing. D and trimming come from the DNA, and the V and J calls and clone size come from that table. The table includes about 300,000 clones, 83% detected once. The CDR3 is 18 residues long. Trimming at V came to 5 bases and at J to 2 bases, leaving 15 bases not matched to a gene. Germline V gene lookup returns CDR1 MNHEY and CDR2 SVGEGT. This rearrangement joins TRBV6-2 or TRBV6-3 to TRBJ2-3; TRBD2 aligns across 8 bases. The TCR originated in a woman between 50 and 59 years old who had recovered from COVID-19. Sequencing input: peripheral blood. The CDR3 loop is CASSTLSRGGAFTDTQYF. DNA for the CDR3: TGTGCCAGCAGTACCCTCTCACGGGGGGGGGCTTTCACAGATACGCAGTATTTT.